These 18 T cell receptor beta chains were sequenced from one sample in a study of shared clonotypes between healthy human individuals (dated by TCRdb to the early 2020s). Library method: the immunoSEQ multiplex PCR assay. Held by TCRdb, this immuneACCESS table contains in-frame sequences only and omits some clones. Under half of the omission traces to an unresolved V gene where checked; the cause of the rest is unknown. Counted in this sample were roughly 1,800,000 clones; approximately 95% of them appeared once. Clones ranked in the top ten supply 1% to 1.5% of the sample. CD8 naive samples were CD45RO-negative cells positively selected for CCR7, giving a CD45RA+CCR7+ population that excluded TemRA cells. Sequencing was done on a sample of naive CD8+ T cells sorted from blood. The cell subset or site label, as the study defines it: CD45RA+CCR7+. All receptors derive from a man younger than 30 in good health.

The chain has TRBV6-5 and TRBJ2-5; 7 nucleotides match TRBD2. The CDR3 is made up of 15 amino acids. V shed 6 bases and J 1 base; nucleotides not matched to a gene: 8. Germline V CDR1 and CDR2: MNHEY, SVGAGI. The CDR3 coding sequence is TGTGCCAGCAGCGTCGAAACTAGCGCCCAAGAGACCCAGTACTTC. Protein: CASSVETSAQETQYF.

In this sample, this clone turned up once. The V call is TRBV5-8, the J call TRBJ1-3; D possibly corresponds to TRBD1 (6 bases). This CDR3 spans 17 amino acids. Germline CDR1 SGHTS, CDR2 YDEGEE. Trimming took 2 bases from V and 0 from J, leaving 15 bases between them. The CDR3 loop is CASSFPPQGISGNTIYF. The CDR3 nucleotides are TGTGCCAGCAGCTTCCCGCCCCAGGGGATCTCTGGAAACACCATATATTTT.

The rearrangement joins TRBV27 to TRBJ2-1, with TRBD2 as a possible D gene (5 bases). V was pared by 3 bases and J by 2 bases, with 11 bases between. This CDR3 is 15 amino acids long. Germline loops: CDR1 MNHEY, CDR2 SMNVEV (reference sequence). Written as DNA, the CDR3 is TGTGCCAGCAGTTTCGGGGTACAGCCCTACAATGAGCAGTTCTTC. It translates to CASSFGVQPYNEQFF.

This chain joins TRBV11-2 and TRBJ2-4; D is perhaps TRBD2 (6 bases). V gave up 2 bases and J gave up 2 bases, with 10 bases separating them. In germline, CDR1 is SGHAT, CDR2 FQNNGV. This CDR3 contains 15 residues. CDR3 sequence: CASSLLARTKNIQYF. The CDR3 DNA follows: TGTGCCAGCAGCTTACTAGCGAGGACCAAAAACATTCAGTACTTC.

CDR3 amino acids: CASSFSRQDGQPQHF. In DNA form, the CDR3 reads TGCGCCAGCAGCTTCTCCCGACAGGATGGGCAGCCCCAGCATTTT. The chain uses TRBV5-1 and TRBJ1-5; possibly TRBD1 for D (6 bases). The V gene's germline CDR1 is SGHRS and CDR2 YFSETQ. This CDR3 is 15 amino acids long. Trimming pared 2 bases from V and 7 bases from J, leaving 16 bases between.

The V call is TRBV5-4, the J call TRBJ1-1; possibly TRBD1 for D (6 bases). This CDR3 contains 14 residues. Trimming stripped 3 bases from V and 8 bases from J, with 17 bases between. Per the germline V gene, CDR1 is SGHNT and CDR2 is YYREEE (reference sequence). Written as DNA, the CDR3 is TGTGCCAGCAGCTCCTTAAACGACAGGCCCGAAGCTTTCTTT. Protein sequence: CASSSLNDRPEAFF.

The chain has TRBV7-9 and TRBJ2-7; D is unclear. Germline values: CDR1 SEHNR, CDR2 FQNEAQ (reference sequence). CDR3 length equals 13 residues. V shed 6 bases and J shed 3 bases, with 12 bases lying between them. The CDR3 DNA is TGTGCCAGCAGTAAGCTAGGTTTCTACGAGCAGTACTTC. Protein sequence: CASSKLGFYEQYF.

This sequence joins TRBV19 and TRBJ1-2; no clear D. The CDR3 has 12 residues. Deletions cut 1 base from V and 7 bases from J, with 7 bases between. The germline V gene has CDR1 LNHDA and CDR2 SQIVND (reference sequence). The DNA of the CDR3 is TGTGCCAGTAGTATAGGTTCATCTGGCTACACCTTC. Encoded protein: CASSIGSSGYTF.

As DNA, the CDR3 is TGTGCCAGCCAGAGACAGGGGGACCTCAATGAGCAGTTCTTC. Amino acid sequence: CASQRQGDLNEQFF. The rearrangement links TRBV6-5 to TRBJ2-1, with 9 positions matching TRBD1. This CDR3 has 14 amino acids. Germline assignment: CDR1 MNHEY and CDR2 SVGAGI. Trimming at V came to 8 bases and at J to 6 bases, leaving 8 bases not matched to a gene.

As for this clone: At one boundary the junction diverges from the germline segment, which might be a read error. V is TRBV7-7 and J is TRBJ2-5, with TRBD2 matching over 10 bases. The germline V gene encodes CDR1 SSHAT and CDR2 FNYEAQ (reference sequence). The CDR3 length is 15 residues. DNA for the CDR3: TGTGCTAGCAGCACGTCTAGCGGGGGTGAAGAGACCCAGTACTTC. Translation: CASSTSSGGEETQYF.

On this clone itself: Additional DNA sequences in this sample encode the identical CDR3. V is TRBV19 and J is TRBJ2-7; TRBD1 agrees at 8 bases. This CDR3 has 13 residues. V lost 3 bases, J lost 5 bases, and 3 bases stayed unmatched. Germline CDR1 is LNHDA and CDR2 is SQIVND (reference sequence). CDR3 sequence: CASSIDRGHEQYF. The CDR3 DNA reads TGTGCCAGTAGTATCGACAGGGGCCACGAGCAGTACTTC.

The CDR3 bases are TGCGCCAACAAGGGGGACAGGGTGGACGAGCAGTACTTC. Protein: CANKGDRVDEQYF. The chain combines TRBV10-1 with TRBJ2-7; TRBD1 matches 9 bases. Germline V gene sequence: CDR1 WNHNN, CDR2 SYGVQD (reference sequence). This CDR3 is built from 13 residues. With V trimmed by 10 bases and J by 5 bases, 9 bases remained unmatched.

A note on this clone: This sample also contains other DNA sequences that code for the same CDR3. The chain's CDR3 is CASSLDGYGYTF. The CDR3 bases are TGTGCCAGCAGCTTGGATGGGTACGGCTACACCTTC. The chain links TRBV5-6 to TRBJ1-2, with D unclear. This CDR3 spans 12 amino acids. With 0 bases removed from V and 8 bases from J, the gap between germline ends came to 8 bases. Germline V gene lookup returns CDR1 SGHDT and CDR2 YYEEEE.

Here the CDR3 DNA reads TGTGCCAGCAGTTACCTTCACGAGCAGTTCTTC. This codes for CASSYLHEQFF. The chain uses TRBV6-5 and TRBJ2-1; D uncertain. From germline, CDR1 is MNHEY and CDR2 SVGAGI. The CDR3 is 11 amino acids. Trimming shortened V by 2 bases and J by 10 bases, and 6 bases separated the two germline ends.

The V and J genes are TRBV7-8 and TRBJ2-5; 9 positions match TRBD1. CDR3 length: 15 residues. Germline trimming cut 4 bases from V and 4 bases from J; bases unmatched to any gene: 7. From germline, CDR1 is SGHVS and CDR2 FQNEAQ. CDR3 sequence: CASSYRTGDGETQYF. CDR3 nucleotide sequence: TGTGCCAGCAGCTATCGGACAGGGGATGGAGAGACCCAGTACTTC.

The chain links TRBV28 to TRBJ1-2; D unresolved. The V end lost 3 bases, the J end lost 4 bases, and 9 bases lay between the germline ends. Germline CDR1 and CDR2: MDHEN and SYDVKM. CDR3 length: 13 residues. CDR3 DNA: TGTGCCAGCAGTTTTGGGCTATCCTATGGCTACACCTTC. Its translation: CASSFGLSYGYTF.

This chain connects TRBV19 to TRBJ1-1, with D hard to call. The germline V gene has CDR1 LNHDA and CDR2 SQIVND (reference sequence). This CDR3 spans 15 amino acids. The V end was cut by 1 base, the J end by 3 bases, with 12 bases between. In DNA form, the CDR3 reads TGTGCCAGTAGTATAGGGGCCTTAATGTACACTGAAGCTTTCTTT. It yields the protein CASSIGALMYTEAFF.

The gene calls are TRBV4-1 and TRBJ1-1; tentatively, D is TRBD1 (5 bases). Between the trimmed V and J ends, which lost 1 base and 2 bases, there was a span of 11 bases. Germline V gives CDR1 MGHRA, CDR2 YSYEKL. The CDR3 is 15 residues long. For the CDR3, the DNA is TGCGCCAGCAGCCAAGTGACAGTTCTTAACACTGAAGCTTTCTTT. It codes for CASSQVTVLNTEAFF.